This T cell receptor beta chain was recorded in a study of blood T cell repertoires in COVID-19. The CDR3 consists of 17 residues. CDR1 is MDHEN, CDR2 SYDVKM, per germline. Trimming took off 6 bases at V and 5 bases at J, with 23 bases between the two ends. TCRdb's copy holds only in-frame clones and misses some; the assay was immunoSEQ multiplex PCR. The sample includes tens of thousands of clones, more than 70% of them seen just once. The origin of this receptor is a woman of 80 years or more in a cohort sampled during active or convalescent COVID-19. This chain links TRBV28 with TRBJ2-4; a weak D match, TRBD2 (5 bases). Sequenced input: peripheral blood. The CDR3 nucleotides read TGTGCCAGCAGCCCCCCAGGCGTAGCGCCGAGCCAAAACATTCAGTACTTC. Protein: CASSPPGVAPSQNIQYF.